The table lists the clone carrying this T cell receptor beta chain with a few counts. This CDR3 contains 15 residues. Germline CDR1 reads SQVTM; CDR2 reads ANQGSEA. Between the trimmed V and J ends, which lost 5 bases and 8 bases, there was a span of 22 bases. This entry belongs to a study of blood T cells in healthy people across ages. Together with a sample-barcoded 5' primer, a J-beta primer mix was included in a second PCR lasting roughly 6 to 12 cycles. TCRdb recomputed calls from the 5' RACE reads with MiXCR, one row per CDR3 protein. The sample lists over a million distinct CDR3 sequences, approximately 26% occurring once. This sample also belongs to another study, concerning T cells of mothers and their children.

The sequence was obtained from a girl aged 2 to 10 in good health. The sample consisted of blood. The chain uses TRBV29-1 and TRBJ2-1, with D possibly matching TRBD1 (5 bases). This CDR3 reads CSVHFYPRDGDEQFF. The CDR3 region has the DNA TGCAGCGTTCACTTTTACCCCAGGGATGGCGATGAGCAGTTCTTC.